This TCR beta chain originates from a study of CD8 T cells in Susac syndrome. RNA amounts of 0.5 to 1 ug underwent reverse transcription with random hexamers. One entry per CDR3 protein results from TCRdb running MiXCR on the immunoSEQ multiplex PCR reads. This sample carries around 200,000 distinct CDR3 sequences, just under 95% of them seen once, and the ten largest clones take 0.099%. Per germline, CDR1 LGHDT and CDR2 YNNKEL (reference sequence). Trimming pared 4 bases from V and 6 bases from J, leaving 12 bases between. The CDR3 has 14 amino acids. It was negative isolation that provided the CD8+ and CD4+ T cells, whereas TEMRA cells were enriched by FACS.

This TCR came from a human donor with Susac syndrome. What was sequenced was CD4+ T cells from PBMCs. The gene calls are TRBV3-1 and TRBJ2-2; D unresolved. The CDR3 protein is CASSPEVGAGELFF. The CDR3 nucleotides are TGTGCCAGCAGCCCGGAAGTGGGCGCCGGGGAGCTGTTTTTT. Full variable domain (missing parts from reference TRBV3-1 and TRBJ2-2): DTAVSQTPKYLVTQMGNDKSIKCEQNLGHDTMYWYKQDSKKFLKIMFSYNNKELIINETVPNRFSPKSPDKAHLNLHINSLELGDSAVYFCASSPEVGAGELFFGEGSRLTVL.